What follows describes a single T cell receptor (beta chain). Its specificity is not known. V shed 5 bases and J shed 1 base, with 8 bases lying between them. The germline CDR1 and CDR2 sequences are SGHVS and FNYEAQ. This CDR3 is 13 amino acids long. This sample stems from a study of cytomegalovirus exposure and HLA in healthy donors. Libraries were prepared by immunoSEQ multiplex PCR; TCRdb keeps only in-frame clonotypes and omits some of them. The sample contains 150,000 or so clones, around 88% of which appear only once. Points from the study as a whole: Associated with cytomegalovirus, according to the listing, were about 160 TCR beta chains. In vitro confirmation showed three CMV-associated chains to be CMV antigen specific.

This clonotype was obtained from a man younger than 35 in good health and CMV-seropositive. This chain joins TRBV7-6 and TRBJ1-1; D may be TRBD1 (6 bases). Material: PBMCs. This CDR3 reads CASSTQGNTEAFF. The CDR3 DNA is TGTGCCAGCAGCACACAGGGGAACACTGAAGCTTTCTTT.